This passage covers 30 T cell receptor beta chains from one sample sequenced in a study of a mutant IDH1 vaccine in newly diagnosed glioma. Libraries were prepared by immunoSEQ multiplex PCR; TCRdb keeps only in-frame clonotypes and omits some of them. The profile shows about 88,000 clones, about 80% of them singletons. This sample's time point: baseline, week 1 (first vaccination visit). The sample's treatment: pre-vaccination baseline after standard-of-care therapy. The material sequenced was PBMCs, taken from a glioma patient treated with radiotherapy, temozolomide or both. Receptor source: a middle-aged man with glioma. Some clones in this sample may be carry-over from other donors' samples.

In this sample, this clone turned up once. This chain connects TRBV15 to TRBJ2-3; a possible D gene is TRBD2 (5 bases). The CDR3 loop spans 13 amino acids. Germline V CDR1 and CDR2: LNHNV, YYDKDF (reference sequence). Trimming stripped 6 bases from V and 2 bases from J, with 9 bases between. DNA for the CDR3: TGTGCCACCAGGGACTTTATCACAGATACGCAGTATTTT. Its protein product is CATRDFITDTQYF.

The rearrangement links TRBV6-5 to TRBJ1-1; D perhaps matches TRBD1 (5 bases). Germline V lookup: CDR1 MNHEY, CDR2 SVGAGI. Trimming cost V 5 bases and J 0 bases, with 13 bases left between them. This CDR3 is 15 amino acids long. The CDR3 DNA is TGTGCCAGCAGTATGGGGGGGGGAATGAACACTGAAGCTTTCTTT. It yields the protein CASSMGGGMNTEAFF.

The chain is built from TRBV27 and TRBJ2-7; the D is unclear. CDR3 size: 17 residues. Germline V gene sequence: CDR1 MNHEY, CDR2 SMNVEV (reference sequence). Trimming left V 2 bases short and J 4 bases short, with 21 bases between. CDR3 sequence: CASSLIGAPEGRYEQYF. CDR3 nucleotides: TGTGCCAGCAGTTTAATCGGCGCTCCCGAAGGGCGTTACGAGCAGTACTTC.

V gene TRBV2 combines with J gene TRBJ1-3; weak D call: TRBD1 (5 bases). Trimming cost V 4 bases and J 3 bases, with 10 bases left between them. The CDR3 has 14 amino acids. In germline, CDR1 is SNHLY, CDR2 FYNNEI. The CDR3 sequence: CASSGGQRGNTIYF. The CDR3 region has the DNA TGTGCCAGCAGTGGAGGACAACGTGGAAACACCATATATTTT.

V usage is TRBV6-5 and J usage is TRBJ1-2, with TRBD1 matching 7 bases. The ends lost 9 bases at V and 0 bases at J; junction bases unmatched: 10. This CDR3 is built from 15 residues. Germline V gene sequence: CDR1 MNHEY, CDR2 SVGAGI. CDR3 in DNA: TGTGCCAGGGGGGGGAGGACAGGAGCTAACTATGGCTACACCTTC. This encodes CARGGRTGANYGYTF.

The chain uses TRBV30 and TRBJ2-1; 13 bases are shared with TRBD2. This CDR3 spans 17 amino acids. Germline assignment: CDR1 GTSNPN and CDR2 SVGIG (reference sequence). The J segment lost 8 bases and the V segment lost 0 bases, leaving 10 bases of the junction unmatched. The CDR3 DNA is TGTGCCTGGAGTGTACGGCGGACTAGCGGGGGCGGGGATGAGCAGTTCTTC. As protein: CAWSVRRTSGGGDEQFF.

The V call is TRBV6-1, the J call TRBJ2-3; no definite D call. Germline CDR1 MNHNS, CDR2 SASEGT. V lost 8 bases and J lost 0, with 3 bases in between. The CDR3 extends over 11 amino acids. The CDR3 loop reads CASRSTDTQYF. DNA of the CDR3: TGTGCCAGCCGGAGCACAGATACGCAGTATTTT.

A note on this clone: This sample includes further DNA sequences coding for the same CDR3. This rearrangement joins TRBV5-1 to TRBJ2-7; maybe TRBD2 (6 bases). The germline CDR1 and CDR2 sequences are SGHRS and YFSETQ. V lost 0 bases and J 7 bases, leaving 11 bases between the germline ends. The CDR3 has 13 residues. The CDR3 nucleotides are TGCGCCAGCAGCTTGGTAGGGCGGGATGAGCAGTACTTC. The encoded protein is CASSLVGRDEQYF.

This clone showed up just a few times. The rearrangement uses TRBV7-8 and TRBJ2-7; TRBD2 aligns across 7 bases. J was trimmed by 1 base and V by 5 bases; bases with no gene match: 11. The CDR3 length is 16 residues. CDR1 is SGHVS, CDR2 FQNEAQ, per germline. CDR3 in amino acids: CASSPHQASGSYEQYF. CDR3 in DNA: TGTGCCAGCAGCCCACACCAAGCTAGCGGTTCCTACGAGCAGTACTTC.

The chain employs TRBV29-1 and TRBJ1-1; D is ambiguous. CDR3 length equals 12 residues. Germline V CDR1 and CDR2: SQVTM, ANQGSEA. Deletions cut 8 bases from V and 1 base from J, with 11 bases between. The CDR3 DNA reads TGCAGCACGAACAGAGGGAACACTGAAGCTTTCTTT. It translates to CSTNRGNTEAFF.

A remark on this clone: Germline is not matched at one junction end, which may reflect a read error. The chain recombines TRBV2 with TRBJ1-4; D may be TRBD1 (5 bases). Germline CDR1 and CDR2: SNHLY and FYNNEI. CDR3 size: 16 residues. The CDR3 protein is CASNENSGSVNEKLFF. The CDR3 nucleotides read TGTGCCAGCAATGAAAATTCAGGGTCCGTCAATGAAAAACTGTTTTTT.

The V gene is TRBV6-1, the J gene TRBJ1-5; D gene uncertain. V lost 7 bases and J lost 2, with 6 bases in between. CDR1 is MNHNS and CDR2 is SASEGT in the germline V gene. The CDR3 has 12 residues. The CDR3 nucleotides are TGTGCCAGCATGGCGGGCAATCAGCCCCAGCATTTT. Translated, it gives CASMAGNQPQHF.

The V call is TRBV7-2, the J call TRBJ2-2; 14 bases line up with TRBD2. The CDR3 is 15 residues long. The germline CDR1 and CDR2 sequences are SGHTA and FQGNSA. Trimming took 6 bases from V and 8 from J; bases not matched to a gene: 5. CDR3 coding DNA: TGTGCCAGCAGGGCGACTAGCGGGGGGGCTGGGGAGCTGTTTTTT. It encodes CASRATSGGAGELFF.

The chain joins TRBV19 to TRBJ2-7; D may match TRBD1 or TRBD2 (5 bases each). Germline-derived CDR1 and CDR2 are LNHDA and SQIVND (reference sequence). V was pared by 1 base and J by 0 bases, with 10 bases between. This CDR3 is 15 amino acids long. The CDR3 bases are TGTGCCAGTAGTATAGTGGCAGGGAGCTCCTACGAGCAGTACTTC. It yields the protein CASSIVAGSSYEQYF.

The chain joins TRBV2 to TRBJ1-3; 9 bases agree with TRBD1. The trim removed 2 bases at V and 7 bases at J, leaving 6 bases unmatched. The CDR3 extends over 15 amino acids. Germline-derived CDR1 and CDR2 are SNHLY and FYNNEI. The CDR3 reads CASSELGGQGNTIYF. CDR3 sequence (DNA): TGTGCCAGCAGTGAATTAGGGGGACAGGGTAACACCATATATTTT.

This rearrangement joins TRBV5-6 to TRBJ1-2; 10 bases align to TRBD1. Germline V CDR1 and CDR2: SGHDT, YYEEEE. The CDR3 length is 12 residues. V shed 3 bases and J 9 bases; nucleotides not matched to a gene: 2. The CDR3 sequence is CASSWDRGSYTF. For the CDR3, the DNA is TGTGCCAGCAGCTGGGACAGGGGTAGCTACACCTTC.

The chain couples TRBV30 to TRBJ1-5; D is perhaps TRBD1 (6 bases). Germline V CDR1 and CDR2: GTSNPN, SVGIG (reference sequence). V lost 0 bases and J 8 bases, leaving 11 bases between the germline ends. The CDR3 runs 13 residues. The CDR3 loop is CAWSVLGAEPQHF. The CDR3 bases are TGTGCCTGGAGTGTATTGGGGGCCGAGCCCCAGCATTTT. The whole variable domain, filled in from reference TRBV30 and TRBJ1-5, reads SQTIHQWPATLVQPVGSPLSLECTVEGTSNPNLYWYRQAAGRGLQLLFYSVGIGQISSEVPQNLSASRPQDRQFILSSKKLLLSDSGFYLCAWSVLGAEPQHFGDGTRLSIL.

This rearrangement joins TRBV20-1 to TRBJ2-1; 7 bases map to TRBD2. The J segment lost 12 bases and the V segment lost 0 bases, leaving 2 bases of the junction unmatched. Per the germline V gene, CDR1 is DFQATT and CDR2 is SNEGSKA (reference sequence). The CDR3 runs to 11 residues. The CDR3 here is CSAREGRGQFF. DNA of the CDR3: TGCAGTGCTAGAGAAGGGAGGGGGCAGTTCTTC.

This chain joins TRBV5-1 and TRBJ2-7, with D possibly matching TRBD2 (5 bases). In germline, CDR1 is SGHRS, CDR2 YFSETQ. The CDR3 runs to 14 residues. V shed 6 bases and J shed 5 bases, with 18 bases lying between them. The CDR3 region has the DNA TGCGCCAGCAATCGAGGGATAGGGCGCCACGAGCAGTACTTC. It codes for CASNRGIGRHEQYF.

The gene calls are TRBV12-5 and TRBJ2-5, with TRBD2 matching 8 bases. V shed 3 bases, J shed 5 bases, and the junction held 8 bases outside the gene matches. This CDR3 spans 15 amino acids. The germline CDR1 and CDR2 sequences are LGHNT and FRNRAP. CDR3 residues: CASGFGSGVTETQYF. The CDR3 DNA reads TGTGCTAGTGGTTTCGGTAGCGGGGTTACGGAGACCCAGTACTTC. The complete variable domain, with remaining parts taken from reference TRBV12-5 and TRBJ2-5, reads DARVTQTPRHKVTEMGQEVTMRCQPILGHNTVFWYRQTMMQGLELLAYFRNRAPLDDSGMPKDRFSAEMPDATLATLKIQPSEPRDSAVYFCASGFGSGVTETQYFGPGTRLLVL.

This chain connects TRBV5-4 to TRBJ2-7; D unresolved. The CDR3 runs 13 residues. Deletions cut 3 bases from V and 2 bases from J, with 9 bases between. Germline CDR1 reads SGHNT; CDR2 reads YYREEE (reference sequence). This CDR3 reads CASSSASTYEQYF. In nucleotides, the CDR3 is TGTGCCAGCAGCTCCGCCAGTACCTACGAGCAGTACTTC.

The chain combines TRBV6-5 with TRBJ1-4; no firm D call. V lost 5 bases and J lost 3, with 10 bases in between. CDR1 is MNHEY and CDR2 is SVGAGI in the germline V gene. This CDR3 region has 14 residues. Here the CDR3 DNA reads TGTGCCAGCAGTGTAGGTGGGGCTAATGAAAAACTGTTTTTT. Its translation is CASSVGGANEKLFF.

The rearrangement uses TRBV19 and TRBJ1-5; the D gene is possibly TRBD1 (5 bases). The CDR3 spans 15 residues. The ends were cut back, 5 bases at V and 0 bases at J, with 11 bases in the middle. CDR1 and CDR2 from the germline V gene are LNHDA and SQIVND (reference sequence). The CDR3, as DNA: TGTGCCAGTAGTCCGACAGTTAATAGCAATCAGCCCCAGCATTTT. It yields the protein CASSPTVNSNQPQHF.

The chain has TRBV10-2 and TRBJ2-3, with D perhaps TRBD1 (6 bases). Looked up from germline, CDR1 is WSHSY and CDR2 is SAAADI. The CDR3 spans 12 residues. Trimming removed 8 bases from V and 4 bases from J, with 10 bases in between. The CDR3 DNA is TGCGCCAGCGATCCAGGGGCAGATACGCAGTATTTT. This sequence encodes CASDPGADTQYF.

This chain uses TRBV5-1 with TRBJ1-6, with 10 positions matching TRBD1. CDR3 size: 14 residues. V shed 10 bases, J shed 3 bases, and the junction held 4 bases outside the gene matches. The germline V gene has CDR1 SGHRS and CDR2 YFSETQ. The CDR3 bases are TGCGCCTCGGGACAGGGGAACTATAATTCACCCCTCCACTTT. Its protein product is CASGQGNYNSPLHF.

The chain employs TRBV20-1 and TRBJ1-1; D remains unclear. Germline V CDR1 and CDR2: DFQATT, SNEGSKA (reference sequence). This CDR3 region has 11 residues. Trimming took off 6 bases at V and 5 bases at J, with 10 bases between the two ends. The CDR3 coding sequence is TGCAGTGCGGGGTCCTTAACTGAAGCTTTCTTT. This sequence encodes CSAGSLTEAFF.

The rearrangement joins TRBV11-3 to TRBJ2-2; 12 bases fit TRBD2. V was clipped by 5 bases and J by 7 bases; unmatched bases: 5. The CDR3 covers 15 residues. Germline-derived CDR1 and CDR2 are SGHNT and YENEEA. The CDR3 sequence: CASSPGLAGVGELFF. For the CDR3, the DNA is TGTGCCAGCAGCCCGGGACTAGCGGGTGTCGGGGAGCTGTTTTTT.

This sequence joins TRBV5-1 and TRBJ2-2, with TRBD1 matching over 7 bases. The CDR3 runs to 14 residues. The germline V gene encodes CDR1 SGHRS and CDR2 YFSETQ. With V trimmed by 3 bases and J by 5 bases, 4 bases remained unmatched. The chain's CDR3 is CASSYQTGTGELFF. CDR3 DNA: TGCGCCAGCAGCTACCAGACAGGGACCGGGGAGCTGTTTTTT.

The CDR3 reads CASSYTLNTEAFF. DNA for the CDR3: TGTGCCAGCAGTTACACTTTGAACACTGAAGCTTTCTTT. The chain is built from TRBV6-6 and TRBJ1-1; D is unresolved. CDR1 and CDR2 from the germline V gene are MNHNY and SVGAGI (reference sequence). Trimming removed 2 bases at V and 0 bases at J, with 4 bases between. The CDR3 extends over 13 amino acids.

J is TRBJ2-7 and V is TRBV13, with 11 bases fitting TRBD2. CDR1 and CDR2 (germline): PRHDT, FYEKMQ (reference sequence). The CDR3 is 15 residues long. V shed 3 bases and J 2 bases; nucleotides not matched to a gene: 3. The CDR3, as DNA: TGTGCCAGCAGCTTTGGACTAGCGGGTGCCTACGAGCAGTACTTC. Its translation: CASSFGLAGAYEQYF.